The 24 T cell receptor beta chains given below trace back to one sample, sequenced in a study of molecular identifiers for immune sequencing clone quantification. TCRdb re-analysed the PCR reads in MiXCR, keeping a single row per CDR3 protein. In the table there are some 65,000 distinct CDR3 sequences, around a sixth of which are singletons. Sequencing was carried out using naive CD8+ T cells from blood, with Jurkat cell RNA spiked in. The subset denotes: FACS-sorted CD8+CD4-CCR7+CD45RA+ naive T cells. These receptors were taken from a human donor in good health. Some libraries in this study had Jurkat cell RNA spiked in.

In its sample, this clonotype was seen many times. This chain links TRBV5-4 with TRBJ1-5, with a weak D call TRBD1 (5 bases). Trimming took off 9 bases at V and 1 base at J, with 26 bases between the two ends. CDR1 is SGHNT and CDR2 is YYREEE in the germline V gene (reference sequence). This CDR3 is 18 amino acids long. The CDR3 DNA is TGTGCCACTCCGCCGGTACGGGGAGGGGAACTAAGCAATCAGCCCCAGCATTTT. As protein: CATPPVRGGELSNQPQHF.

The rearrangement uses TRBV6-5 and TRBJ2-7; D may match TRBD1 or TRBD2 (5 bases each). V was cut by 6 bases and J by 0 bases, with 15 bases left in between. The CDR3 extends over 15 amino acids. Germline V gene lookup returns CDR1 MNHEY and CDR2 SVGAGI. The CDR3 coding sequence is TGTGCCAGCAGCCTCGCCCCAGGGAGCTCCTACGAGCAGTACTTC. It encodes CASSLAPGSSYEQYF.

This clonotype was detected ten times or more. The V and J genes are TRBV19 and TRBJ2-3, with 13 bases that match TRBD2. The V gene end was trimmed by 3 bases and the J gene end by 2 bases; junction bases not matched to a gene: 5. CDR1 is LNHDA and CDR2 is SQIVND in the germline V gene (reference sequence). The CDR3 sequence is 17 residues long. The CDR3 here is CASSISGTSGITDTQYF. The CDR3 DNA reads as TGTGCCAGTAGTATTTCCGGGACTAGCGGGATCACAGATACGCAGTATTTT.

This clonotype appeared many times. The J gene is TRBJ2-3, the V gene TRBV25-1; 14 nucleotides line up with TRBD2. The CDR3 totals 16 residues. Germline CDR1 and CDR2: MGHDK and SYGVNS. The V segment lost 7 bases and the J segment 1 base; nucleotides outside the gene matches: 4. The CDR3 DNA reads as TGTGCCAGCAACGGACTAGCGGGAGGCGGCACAGATACGCAGTATTTT. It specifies CASNGLAGGGTDTQYF.

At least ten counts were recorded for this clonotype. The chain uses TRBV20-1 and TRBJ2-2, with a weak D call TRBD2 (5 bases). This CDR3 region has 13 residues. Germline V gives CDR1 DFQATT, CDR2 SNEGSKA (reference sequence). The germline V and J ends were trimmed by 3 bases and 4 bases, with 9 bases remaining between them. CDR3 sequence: CSARPRGTGELFF. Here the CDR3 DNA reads TGCAGTGCTAGGCCCCGGGGCACCGGGGAGCTGTTTTTT.

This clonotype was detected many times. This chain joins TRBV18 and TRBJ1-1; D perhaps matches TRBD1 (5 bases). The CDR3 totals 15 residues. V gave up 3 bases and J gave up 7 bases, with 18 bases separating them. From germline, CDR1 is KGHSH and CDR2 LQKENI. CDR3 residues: CASSPEGHLGSEAFF. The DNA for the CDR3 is TGTGCCAGCTCACCGGAAGGACATTTAGGGAGTGAAGCTTTCTTT.

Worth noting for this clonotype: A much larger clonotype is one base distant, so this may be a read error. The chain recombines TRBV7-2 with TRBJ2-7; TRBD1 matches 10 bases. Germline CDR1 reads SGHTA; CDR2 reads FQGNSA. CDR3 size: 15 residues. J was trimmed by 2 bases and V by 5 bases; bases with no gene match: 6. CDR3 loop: CASSGGQGPTYEQYF. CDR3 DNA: TGTGCCAGCAGCGGGGGACAGGGGCCGACCTACGAGCAGTACTTC.

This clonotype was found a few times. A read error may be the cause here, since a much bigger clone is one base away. For the CDR3, the DNA is TGTGCTAGTGGTTTGGCTATTGGACCCCCCGACGGCTGCACCTTC. Amino acids: CASGLAIGPPDGCTF. The V and J genes are TRBV12-5 and TRBJ1-2; unclear D gene. The CDR3 sequence is 15 residues long. CDR1 and CDR2 from the germline V gene are LGHNT and FRNRAP. The variable domain in full, with the rest retrieved from reference TRBV12-5 and TRBJ1-2, is DARVTQTPRHKVTEMGQEVTMRCQPILGHNTVFWYRQTMMQGLELLAYFRNRAPLDDSGMPKDRFSAEMPDATLATLKIQPSEPRDSAVYFCASGLAIGPPDGCTFGSGTRLTVV.

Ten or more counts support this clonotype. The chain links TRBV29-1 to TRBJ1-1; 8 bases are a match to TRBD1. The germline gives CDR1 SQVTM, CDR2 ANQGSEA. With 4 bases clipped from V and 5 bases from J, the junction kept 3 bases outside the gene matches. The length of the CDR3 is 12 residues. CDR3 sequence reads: CSVGTGGTEAFF. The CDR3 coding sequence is TGCAGCGTTGGTACAGGGGGAACTGAAGCTTTCTTT.

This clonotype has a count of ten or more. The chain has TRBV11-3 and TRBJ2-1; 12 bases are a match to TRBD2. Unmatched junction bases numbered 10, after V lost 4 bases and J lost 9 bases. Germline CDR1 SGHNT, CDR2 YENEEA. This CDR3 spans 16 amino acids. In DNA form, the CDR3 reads TGTGCCAGCAGCTCCCCTCCTAGCGGGAGGGGTAGTGAGCAGTTCTTC. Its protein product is CASSSPPSGRGSEQFF.

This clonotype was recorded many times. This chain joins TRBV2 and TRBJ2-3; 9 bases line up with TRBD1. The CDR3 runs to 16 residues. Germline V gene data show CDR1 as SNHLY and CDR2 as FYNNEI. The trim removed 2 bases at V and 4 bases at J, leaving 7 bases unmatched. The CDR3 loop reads CASSEPGQGDPDTQYF. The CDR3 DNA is TGTGCCAGCAGTGAACCGGGACAGGGAGATCCAGATACGCAGTATTTT.

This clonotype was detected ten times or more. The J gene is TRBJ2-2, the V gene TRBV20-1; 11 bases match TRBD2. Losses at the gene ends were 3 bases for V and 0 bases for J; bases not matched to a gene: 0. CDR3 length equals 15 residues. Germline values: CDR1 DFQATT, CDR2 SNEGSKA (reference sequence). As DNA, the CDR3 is TGCAGTGCTAGGGGACTAGCGGCGAACACCGGGGAGCTGTTTTTT. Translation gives CSARGLAANTGELFF.

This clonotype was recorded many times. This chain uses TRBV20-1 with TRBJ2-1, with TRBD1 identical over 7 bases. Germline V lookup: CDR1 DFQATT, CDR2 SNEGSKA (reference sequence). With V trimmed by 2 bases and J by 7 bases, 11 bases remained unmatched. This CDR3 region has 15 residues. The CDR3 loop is CSARKDRARRNEQFF. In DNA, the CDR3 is TGCAGTGCTAGAAAAGACAGGGCCAGGCGGAATGAGCAGTTCTTC.

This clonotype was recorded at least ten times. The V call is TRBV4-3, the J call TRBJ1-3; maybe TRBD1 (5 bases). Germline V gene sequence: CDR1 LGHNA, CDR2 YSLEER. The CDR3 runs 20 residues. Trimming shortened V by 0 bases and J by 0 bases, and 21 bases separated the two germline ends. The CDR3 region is CASSQDRFWGGGSSGNTIYF. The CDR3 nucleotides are TGCGCCAGCAGCCAAGATCGGTTTTGGGGGGGTGGGAGCTCTGGAAACACCATATATTTT.

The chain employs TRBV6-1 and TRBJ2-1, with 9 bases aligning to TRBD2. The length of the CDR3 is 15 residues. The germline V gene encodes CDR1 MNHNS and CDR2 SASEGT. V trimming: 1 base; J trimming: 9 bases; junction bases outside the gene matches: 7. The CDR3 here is CASSEGGLADLEQFF. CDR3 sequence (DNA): TGTGCCAGCAGTGAAGGGGGACTAGCTGATCTTGAGCAGTTCTTC.

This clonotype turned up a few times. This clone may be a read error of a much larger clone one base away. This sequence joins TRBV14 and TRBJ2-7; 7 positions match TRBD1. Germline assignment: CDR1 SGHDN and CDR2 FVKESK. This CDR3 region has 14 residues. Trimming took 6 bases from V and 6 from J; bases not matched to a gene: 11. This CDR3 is CASSPQGPALEQYF. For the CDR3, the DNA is TGTGCCAGCAGTCCACAGGGGCCTGCCCTCGAGCAGTACTTC.

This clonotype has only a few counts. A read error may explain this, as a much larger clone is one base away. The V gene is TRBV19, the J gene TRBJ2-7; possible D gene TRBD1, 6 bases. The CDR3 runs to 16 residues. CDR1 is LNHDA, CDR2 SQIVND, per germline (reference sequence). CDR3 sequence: CTSSIDQDSVYYEQYF. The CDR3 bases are TGTACCAGTAGTATAGATCAGGACAGTGTTTACTACGAGCAGTACTTC.

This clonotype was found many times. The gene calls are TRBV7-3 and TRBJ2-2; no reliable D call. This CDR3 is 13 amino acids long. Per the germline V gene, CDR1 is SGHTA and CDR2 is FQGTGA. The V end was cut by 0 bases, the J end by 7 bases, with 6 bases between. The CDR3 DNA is TGTGCCAGCAGCTTAACGTCTGGCGGGGAGCTGTTTTTT. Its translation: CASSLTSGGELFF.

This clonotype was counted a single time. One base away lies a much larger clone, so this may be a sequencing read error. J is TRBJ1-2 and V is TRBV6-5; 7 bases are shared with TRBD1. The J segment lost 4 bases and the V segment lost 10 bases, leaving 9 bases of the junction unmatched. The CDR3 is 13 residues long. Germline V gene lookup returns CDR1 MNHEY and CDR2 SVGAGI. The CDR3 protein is CANTFGQAYGYTF. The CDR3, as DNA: TGTGCCAACACCTTCGGACAGGCCTATGGCTACACCTTC.

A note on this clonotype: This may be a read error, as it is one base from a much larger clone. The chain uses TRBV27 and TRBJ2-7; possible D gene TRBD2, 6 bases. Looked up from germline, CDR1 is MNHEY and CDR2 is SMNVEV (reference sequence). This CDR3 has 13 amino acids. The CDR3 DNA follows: TGTGCCAGCGTCGGGAGACGCTCCTACGAGCAGTGCTTC. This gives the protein CASVGRRSYEQCF.

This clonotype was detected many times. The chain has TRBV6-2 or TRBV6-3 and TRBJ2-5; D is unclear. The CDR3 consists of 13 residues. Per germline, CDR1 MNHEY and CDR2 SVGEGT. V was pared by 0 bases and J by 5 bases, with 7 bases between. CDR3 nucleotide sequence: TGTGCCAGCAGTTACTCTAGAAGTGAGACCCAGTACTTC. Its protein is CASSYSRSETQYF.

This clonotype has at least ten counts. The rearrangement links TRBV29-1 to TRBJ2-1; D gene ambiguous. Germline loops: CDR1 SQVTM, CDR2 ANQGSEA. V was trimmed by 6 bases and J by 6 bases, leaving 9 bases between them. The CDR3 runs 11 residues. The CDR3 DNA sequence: TGCAGCGTATGGAGAGCCAATGAGCAGTTCTTC. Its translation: CSVWRANEQFF.

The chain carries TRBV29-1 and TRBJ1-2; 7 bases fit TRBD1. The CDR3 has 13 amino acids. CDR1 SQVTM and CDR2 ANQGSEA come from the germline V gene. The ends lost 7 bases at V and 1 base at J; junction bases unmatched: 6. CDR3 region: CSDRDSLNYGYTF. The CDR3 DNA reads TGCAGCGATCGGGACAGCCTTAACTATGGCTACACCTTC.

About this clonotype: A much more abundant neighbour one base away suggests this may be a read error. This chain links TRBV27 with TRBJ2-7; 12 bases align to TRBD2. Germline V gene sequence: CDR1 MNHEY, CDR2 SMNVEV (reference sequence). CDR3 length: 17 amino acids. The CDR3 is CASQPRLAGENSYGQYF. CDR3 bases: TGTGCCAGCCAACCACGACTAGCGGGAGAAAACTCCTACGGGCAGTACTTC.